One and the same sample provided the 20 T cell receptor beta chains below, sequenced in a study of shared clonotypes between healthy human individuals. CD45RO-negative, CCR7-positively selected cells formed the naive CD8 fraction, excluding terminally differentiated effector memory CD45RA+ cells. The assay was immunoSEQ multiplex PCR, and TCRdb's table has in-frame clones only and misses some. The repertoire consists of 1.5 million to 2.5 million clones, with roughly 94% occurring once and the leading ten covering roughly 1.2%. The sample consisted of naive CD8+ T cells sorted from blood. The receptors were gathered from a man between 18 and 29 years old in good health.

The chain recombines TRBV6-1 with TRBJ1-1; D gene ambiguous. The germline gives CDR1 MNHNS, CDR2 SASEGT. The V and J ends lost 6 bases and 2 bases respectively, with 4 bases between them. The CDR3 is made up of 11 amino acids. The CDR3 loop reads CASSVNTEAFF. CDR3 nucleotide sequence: TGTGCCAGCAGCGTAAACACTGAAGCTTTCTTT.

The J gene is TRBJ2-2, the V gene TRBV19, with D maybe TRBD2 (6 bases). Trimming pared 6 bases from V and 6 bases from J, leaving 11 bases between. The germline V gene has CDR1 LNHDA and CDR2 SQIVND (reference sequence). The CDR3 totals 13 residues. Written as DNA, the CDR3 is TGTGCCAGTAGGCTGGGGGGTTCCGGGGAGCTGTTTTTT. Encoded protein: CASRLGGSGELFF.

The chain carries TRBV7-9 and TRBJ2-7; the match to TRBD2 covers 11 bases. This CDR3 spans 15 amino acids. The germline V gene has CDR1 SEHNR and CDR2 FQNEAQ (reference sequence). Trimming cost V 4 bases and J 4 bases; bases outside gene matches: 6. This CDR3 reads CASSSGLAVRYEQYF. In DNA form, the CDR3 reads TGTGCCAGCAGCTCGGGACTAGCGGTTCGGTACGAGCAGTACTTC.

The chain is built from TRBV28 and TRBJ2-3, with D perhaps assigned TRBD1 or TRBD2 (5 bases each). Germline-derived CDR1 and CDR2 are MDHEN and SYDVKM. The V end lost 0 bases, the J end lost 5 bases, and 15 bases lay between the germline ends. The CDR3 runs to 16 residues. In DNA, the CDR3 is TGTGCCAGCAGTTTATGGGAAGGGGTGGAGGTAGATACGCAGTATTTT. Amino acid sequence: CASSLWEGVEVDTQYF. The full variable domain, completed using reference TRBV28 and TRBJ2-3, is DVKVTQSSRYLVKRTGEKVFLECVQDMDHENMFWYRQDPGLGLRLIYFSYDVKMKEKGDIPEGYSVSREKKERFSLILESASTNQTSMYLCASSLWEGVEVDTQYFGPGTRLTVL.

The CDR3 loop is CASSPLQGGYGYTF. CDR3 sequence (DNA): TGTGCCAGCAGCCCCCTCCAGGGAGGCTATGGCTACACCTTC. The V gene is TRBV7-8, the J gene TRBJ1-2; the D gene is possibly TRBD1 (5 bases). CDR1 and CDR2 (germline): SGHVS, FQNEAQ. CDR3 length: 14 amino acids. V was shortened by 5 bases and J by 4 bases, with 14 bases between the two germline ends.

The CDR3 region is CASGGESDTQYF. CDR3 DNA: TGTGCCAGCGGGGGGGAATCAGATACGCAGTATTTT. This rearrangement joins TRBV11-2 to TRBJ2-3, with TRBD2 matching over 7 bases. Germline V lookup: CDR1 SGHAT, CDR2 FQNNGV. V lost 8 bases and J lost 4; bases outside the gene matches: 3. The CDR3 loop spans 12 amino acids.

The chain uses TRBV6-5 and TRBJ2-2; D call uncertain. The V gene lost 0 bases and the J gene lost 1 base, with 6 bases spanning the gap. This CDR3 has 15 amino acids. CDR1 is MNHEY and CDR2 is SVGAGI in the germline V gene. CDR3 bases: TGTGCCAGCAGTTACTCTCAGGTGAACACCGGGGAGCTGTTTTTT. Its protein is CASSYSQVNTGELFF.

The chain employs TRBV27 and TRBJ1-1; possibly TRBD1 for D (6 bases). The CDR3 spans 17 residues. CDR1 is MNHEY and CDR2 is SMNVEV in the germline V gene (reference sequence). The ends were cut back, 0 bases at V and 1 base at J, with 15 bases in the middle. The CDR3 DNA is TGTGCCAGCAGTTTATCGTGGGGGGGGGCCAGGAACACTGAAGCTTTCTTT. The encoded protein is CASSLSWGGARNTEAFF.

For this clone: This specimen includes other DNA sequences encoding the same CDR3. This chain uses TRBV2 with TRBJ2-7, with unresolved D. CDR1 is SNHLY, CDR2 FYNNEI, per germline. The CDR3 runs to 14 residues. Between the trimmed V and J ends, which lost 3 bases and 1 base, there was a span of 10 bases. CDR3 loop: CASSDPGSSYEQYF. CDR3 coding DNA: TGTGCCAGCAGTGACCCGGGCAGTTCCTACGAGCAGTACTTC.

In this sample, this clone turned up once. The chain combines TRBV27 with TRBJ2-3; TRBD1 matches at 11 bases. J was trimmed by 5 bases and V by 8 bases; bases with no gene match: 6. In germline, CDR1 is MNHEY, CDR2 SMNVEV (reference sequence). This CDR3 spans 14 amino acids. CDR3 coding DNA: TGTGCCAGCTCGGACAGGGGGCTGAAAGATACGCAGTATTTT. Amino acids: CASSDRGLKDTQYF.

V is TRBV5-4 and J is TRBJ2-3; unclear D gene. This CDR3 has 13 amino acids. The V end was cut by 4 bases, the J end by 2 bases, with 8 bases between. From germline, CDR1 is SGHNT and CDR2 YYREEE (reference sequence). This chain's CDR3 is CASSIEPTDTQYF. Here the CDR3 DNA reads TGTGCCAGCAGCATCGAACCCACAGATACGCAGTATTTT.

In DNA, the CDR3 is TGTGCCAGCAGCACACCACCGGGACAGATGAGCTCTGGAAACACCATATATTTT. This codes for CASSTPPGQMSSGNTIYF. The chain links TRBV2 to TRBJ1-3, with TRBD1 matching 7 bases. The junction had 14 bases not matched to a gene; V was cut back by 6 bases and J by 0 bases. Germline V gene data show CDR1 as SNHLY and CDR2 as FYNNEI. The CDR3 runs 18 residues.

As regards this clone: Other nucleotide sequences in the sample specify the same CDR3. CDR3 bases: TGCGCCAGCAGCCCCCGGACTAGCGGGAGTTCCTACGAGCAGTACTTC. This sequence encodes CASSPRTSGSSYEQYF. The rearrangement uses TRBV4-1 and TRBJ2-7; TRBD2 matches at 13 bases. The CDR3 extends over 16 amino acids. With 4 bases clipped from V and 1 base from J, the junction kept 4 bases outside the gene matches. Per the germline V gene, CDR1 is MGHRA and CDR2 is YSYEKL.

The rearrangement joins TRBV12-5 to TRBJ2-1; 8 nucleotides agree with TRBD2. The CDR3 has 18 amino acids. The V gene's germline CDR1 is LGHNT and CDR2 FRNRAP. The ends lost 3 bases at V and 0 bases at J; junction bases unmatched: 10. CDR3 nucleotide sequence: TGTGCTAGTGGTTTTTCCCCAATAGCGGGGTCCTCCTACAATGAGCAGTTCTTC. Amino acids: CASGFSPIAGSSYNEQFF. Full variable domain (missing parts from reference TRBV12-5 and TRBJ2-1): DARVTQTPRHKVTEMGQEVTMRCQPILGHNTVFWYRQTMMQGLELLAYFRNRAPLDDSGMPKDRFSAEMPDATLATLKIQPSEPRDSAVYFCASGFSPIAGSSYNEQFFGPGTRLTVL.

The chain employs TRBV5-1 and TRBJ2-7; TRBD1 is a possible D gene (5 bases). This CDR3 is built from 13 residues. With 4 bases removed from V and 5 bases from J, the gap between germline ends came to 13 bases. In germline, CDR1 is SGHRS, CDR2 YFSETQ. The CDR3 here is CASSTGRPNEQYF. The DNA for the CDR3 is TGCGCCAGCAGCACAGGACGCCCCAACGAGCAGTACTTC.

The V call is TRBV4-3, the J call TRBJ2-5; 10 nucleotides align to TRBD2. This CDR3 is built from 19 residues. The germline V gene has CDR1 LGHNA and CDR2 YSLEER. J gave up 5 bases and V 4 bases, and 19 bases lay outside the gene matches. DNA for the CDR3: TGCGCCAGCAGCCCCAGCCTTAGGCTAGCGGGAGTAAGGGAGGAGACCCAGTACTTC. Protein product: CASSPSLRLAGVREETQYF.

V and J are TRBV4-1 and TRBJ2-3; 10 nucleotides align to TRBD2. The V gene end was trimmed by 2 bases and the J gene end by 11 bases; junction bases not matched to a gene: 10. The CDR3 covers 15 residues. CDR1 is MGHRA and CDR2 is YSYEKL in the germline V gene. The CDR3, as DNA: TGCGCCAGCAGCCAAAGCTACCTACTAGCGGGAATGCAGTATTTT. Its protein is CASSQSYLLAGMQYF.

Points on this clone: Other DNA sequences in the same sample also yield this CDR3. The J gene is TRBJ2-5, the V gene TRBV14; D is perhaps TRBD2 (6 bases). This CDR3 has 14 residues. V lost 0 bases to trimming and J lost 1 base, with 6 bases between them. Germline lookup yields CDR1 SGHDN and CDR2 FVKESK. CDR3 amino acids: CASSQELAQETQYF. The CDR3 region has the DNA TGTGCCAGCAGCCAAGAACTAGCCCAAGAGACCCAGTACTTC. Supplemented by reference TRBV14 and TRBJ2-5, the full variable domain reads EAGVTQFPSHSVIEKGQTVTLRCDPISGHDNLYWYRRVMGKEIKFLLHFVKESKQDESGMPNNRFLAERTGGTYSTLKVQPAELEDSGVYFCASSQELAQETQYFGPGTRLLVL.

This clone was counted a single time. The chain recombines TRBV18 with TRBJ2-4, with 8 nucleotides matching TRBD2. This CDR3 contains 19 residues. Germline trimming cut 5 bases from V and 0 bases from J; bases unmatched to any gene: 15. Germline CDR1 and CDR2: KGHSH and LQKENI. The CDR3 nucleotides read TGTGCCAGCTCAACCGCCTCTGGGGCGGGGGGTTTAGCCAAAAACATTCAGTACTTC. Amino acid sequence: CASSTASGAGGLAKNIQYF.

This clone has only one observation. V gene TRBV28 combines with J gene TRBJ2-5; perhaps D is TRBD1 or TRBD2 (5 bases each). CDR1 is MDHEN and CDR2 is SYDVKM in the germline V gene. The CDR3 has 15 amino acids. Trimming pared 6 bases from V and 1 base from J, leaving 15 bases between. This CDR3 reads CASSSGRLVQETQYF. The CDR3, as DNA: TGTGCCAGCAGCTCGGGACGGCTAGTCCAAGAGACCCAGTACTTC.